This is a list of T cell receptor beta chains from one sample in a study of blood T cell repertoires in COVID-19. The table came from immunoSEQ multiplex PCR; TCRdb's copy has only in-frame clones and leaves some out. The sample includes 80,000 to 90,000 clones, roughly 88% of them seen just once. Sequencing used peripheral blood. These receptors were obtained from a woman of 80 years or more with COVID-19, enrolled during active disease. Each CDR3 is given with its conserved first and last residue. Fields, in order: V gene, J gene, CDR3 protein.

TRBV5-1	TRBJ1-3	CASSLQGQGANLGNTIYF
TRBV5-1	TRBJ1-2	CASSSRDSLYGYTF
TRBV2	TRBJ1-3	CASRQGQTNTIYF
TRBV10-3	TRBJ2-5	CAIRGTSGKGETQYF
TRBV10-3	TRBJ1-1	CAIRETGEAFF
TRBV4-3	TRBJ1-2	CASSPDSNYGYTF
TRBV9	TRBJ2-3	CASSVGRLAGGRTDTQYF
TRBV27	TRBJ2-4	CASSSQGGIQYF
TRBV19	TRBJ1-3	CASRTGGTSGNTIYF
TRBV10-2	TRBJ1-4	CASSESGRGQYEKLFF
TRBV11-1	TRBJ2-2	CASSFFREATGELFF
TRBV5-1	TRBJ2-1	CASSRTTDNEQFF
TRBV6-6	TRBJ1-5	CASSYPKGQGHQPQHF
TRBV10-3	TRBJ2-2	CAIGAGGNTGELFF
TRBV3-1/TRBV3-2	TRBJ1-2	CASSPRRGNYGYTF
TRBV7-8	TRBJ2-2	CASSSLESGELFF
TRBV12-5	TRBJ1-1	CASGSLGHHLNTEAFF
TRBV6-2/TRBV6-3	TRBJ2-3	CASSYDTESTDTQYF
TRBV5-4	TRBJ2-7	CASSFHSYEQYF
TRBV6-5	TRBJ1-2	CASSKGPNYYGYTF
TRBV6-4	TRBJ2-1	CASSDSGGATQFF
TRBV3-1/TRBV3-2	TRBJ2-3	CASSQTITDTQYF
TRBV12-3/TRBV12-4	TRBJ2-1	CASSMLAGAEQFF
TRBV4-3	TRBJ1-4	CASSQEWGLLEKLFF
TRBV19	TRBJ1-1	CASNPRGLAEAFF
TRBV18	TRBJ2-1	CASSPPSGSSYNEQFF
TRBV15	TRBJ2-1	CATSTPAGGYNEQFF
TRBV4-3	TRBJ1-2	CASSQRGFGYTF
TRBV27	TRBJ2-1	CASEGLRAYSLGGHNEQFF
TRBV6-4	TRBJ2-2	CASSDGAGRPGTGELFF
TRBV7-8	TRBJ2-3	CASSPQLSSDTQYF
TRBV5-8	TRBJ2-7	CASSLATYEQYF
TRBV2	TRBJ2-1	CASSEVRGTGSEQFF
TRBV27	TRBJ2-7	CASSELAGVIYEQYF
TRBV7-2	TRBJ2-2	CASSLAKTGVGELFF
TRBV7-2	TRBJ2-7	CASSFGLAGGLRSSYEQYF
TRBV19	TRBJ1-1	CASSTSTGGTEAFF
TRBV3-1/TRBV3-2	TRBJ2-5	CASSPGWVTQYF
TRBV3-1/TRBV3-2	TRBJ1-1	CASSRGGTEAFF
TRBV7-7	TRBJ2-5	CASSLVGETGTQYF
TRBV18	TRBJ1-2	CASSYRDPNYGYTF
TRBV5-1	TRBJ2-3	CASSLGQGSDTQYF
TRBV13	TRBJ2-3	CASKSQTGSDTQYF
TRBV10-3	TRBJ2-1	CAHGVKTGVEQFF
TRBV6-2/TRBV6-3	TRBJ2-5	CASSYSISREETQYF
TRBV20-1	TRBJ1-6	CSAKGNSPLHF